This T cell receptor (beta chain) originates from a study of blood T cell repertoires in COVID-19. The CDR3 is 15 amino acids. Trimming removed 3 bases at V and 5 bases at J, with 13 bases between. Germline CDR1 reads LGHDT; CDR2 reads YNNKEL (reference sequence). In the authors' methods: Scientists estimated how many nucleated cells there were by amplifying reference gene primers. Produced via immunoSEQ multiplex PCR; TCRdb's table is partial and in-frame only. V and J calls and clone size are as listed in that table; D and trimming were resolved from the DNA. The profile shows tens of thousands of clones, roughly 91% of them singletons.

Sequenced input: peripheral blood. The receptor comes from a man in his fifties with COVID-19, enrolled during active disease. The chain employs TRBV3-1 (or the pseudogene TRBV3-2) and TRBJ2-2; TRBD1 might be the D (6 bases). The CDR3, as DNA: TGTGCCAGCAGCCAGCCGGGACACACAACCGGGGAGCTGTTTTTT. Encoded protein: CASSQPGHTTGELFF.